The next 13 T cell receptor beta chains were all read from a single sample in a study of blood T cell repertoires in COVID-19. The repertoire was sequenced with immunoSEQ multiplex PCR; TCRdb's copy has only in-frame clones and lacks some. Altogether around 130,000 clones are present, 80% to 90% being singletons, with the ten largest covering 28%. Sequenced material: peripheral blood. The receptors derive from a man between 70 and 80 years old with active or convalescent COVID-19.

The chain uses TRBV7-9 and TRBJ2-7; TRBD2 aligns across 9 bases. This CDR3 is 15 amino acids long. CDR1 and CDR2 (germline): SEHNR, FQNEAQ (reference sequence). V lost 3 bases to trimming and J lost 1 base; unmatched junction nucleotides: 4. In DNA form, the CDR3 reads TGTGCCAGCAGCTTCGGCGGGAGGGATTCCTACGAGCAGTACTTC. Residues: CASSFGGRDSYEQYF.

The rearrangement links TRBV3-1 (or the pseudogene TRBV3-2) to TRBJ2-7, with 8 bases fitting TRBD2. Per the germline V gene, CDR1 is LGHDT and CDR2 is YNNKEL (reference sequence). After removal of 4 bases from V and 11 bases from J, the junction contained 10 bases not matched to a gene. CDR3 length equals 13 residues. The CDR3 DNA reads TGTGCCAGCAGCCCTTCCGCGGGAGGAGGGGAGTACTTC. Amino acid sequence: CASSPSAGGGEYF.

The chain's CDR3 is CASSDGERTGDYGYTF. The CDR3 DNA reads TGTGCCAGCAGTGACGGGGAGAGGACAGGCGACTATGGCTACACCTTC. The J gene is TRBJ1-2, the V gene TRBV6-4; 7 nucleotides match TRBD1. The junction had 9 bases not matched to a gene; V was cut back by 2 bases and J by 3 bases. Germline lookup yields CDR1 MRHNA and CDR2 SNTAGT. The CDR3 extends over 16 amino acids.

V is TRBV19 and J is TRBJ1-1; 7 nucleotides agree with TRBD1. CDR1 is LNHDA and CDR2 is SQIVND in the germline V gene (reference sequence). The V segment lost 8 bases and the J segment 2 bases; nucleotides outside the gene matches: 8. CDR3 length equals 14 residues. The CDR3 protein is CASRLTGDNTEAFF. The CDR3 DNA is TGTGCCAGTCGACTCACAGGGGATAACACTGAAGCTTTCTTT.

The rearrangement uses TRBV28 and TRBJ1-5, with D tentatively TRBD1 (6 bases). The V gene's germline CDR1 is MDHEN and CDR2 SYDVKM. The CDR3 has 15 residues. V was shortened by 6 bases and J by 3 bases, with 15 bases between the two germline ends. CDR3 DNA sequence: TGTGCCAGCAGCTATATCCAGGGGAACAATCAGCCCCAGCATTTT. Encoded protein: CASSYIQGNNQPQHF.

The chain recombines TRBV5-1 with TRBJ2-1; TRBD2 matches at 13 bases. CDR3 length: 16 residues. Germline V gene sequence: CDR1 SGHRS, CDR2 YFSETQ. The junction had 9 bases not matched to a gene; V was cut back by 0 bases and J by 12 bases. CDR3 protein: CASSLAGTSGAAGQFF. CDR3 coding DNA: TGCGCCAGCAGCTTGGCGGGGACTAGCGGGGCCGCGGGGCAGTTCTTC.

This chain connects TRBV7-9 to TRBJ1-2, with 12 bases identical to TRBD1. V was clipped by 4 bases and J by 7 bases; unmatched bases: 1. This CDR3 has 13 residues. The V gene's germline CDR1 is SEHNR and CDR2 FQNEAQ (reference sequence). CDR3 sequence: CASSSGQGAGYTF. The CDR3 DNA sequence: TGTGCCAGCAGCTCGGGACAGGGGGCTGGCTACACCTTC.

J is TRBJ1-1 and V is TRBV25-1, with 8 bases fitting TRBD1. This CDR3 is built from 13 residues. V lost 8 bases and J lost 1; bases outside the gene matches: 3. Germline CDR1 MGHDK, CDR2 SYGVNS. The CDR3 sequence is CASGQGSNTEAFF. CDR3 DNA: TGTGCCAGCGGACAGGGATCGAACACTGAAGCTTTCTTT.

The V gene is TRBV29-1, the J gene TRBJ2-5; 13 bases are shared with TRBD2. Germline assignment: CDR1 SQVTM and CDR2 ANQGSEA. The CDR3 is 15 residues long. V shed 6 bases, J shed 4 bases, and the junction held 8 bases outside the gene matches. The CDR3 sequence is CSVETSGRPGETQYF. CDR3 sequence (DNA): TGCAGCGTCGAGACTAGCGGGAGGCCGGGAGAGACCCAGTACTTC.

The chain carries TRBV28 and TRBJ1-2; the D is unclear. There are 14 residues in the CDR3. Deletions cut 6 bases from V and 4 bases from J, with 15 bases between. CDR1 is MDHEN, CDR2 SYDVKM, per germline. CDR3 DNA: TGTGCCAGCAGCCGAGCATGGGCGGGCTATGGCTACACCTTC. Protein: CASSRAWAGYGYTF.

The gene calls are TRBV18 and TRBJ1-6, with TRBD1 matching over 8 bases. The length of the CDR3 is 15 residues. Trimming at V came to 3 bases and at J to 7 bases, leaving 5 bases not matched to a gene. Germline CDR1 is KGHSH and CDR2 is LQKENI. As DNA, the CDR3 is TGTGCCAGCTCACCGGGACAGGCGGACAATTCACCCCTCCACTTT. It encodes CASSPGQADNSPLHF.

The chain is built from TRBV10-1 and TRBJ2-1, with D perhaps matching TRBD2 (5 bases). CDR3 length: 13 residues. The germline gives CDR1 WNHNN, CDR2 SYGVQD (reference sequence). With 3 bases removed from V and 6 bases from J, the gap between germline ends came to 9 bases. The CDR3 DNA reads as TGCGCCAGCAGTGAACTAGAGGGCAATGAGCAGTTCTTC. This codes for CASSELEGNEQFF.

The chain has TRBV24-1 and TRBJ2-1; 8 nucleotides agree with TRBD2. V shed 1 base and J 3 bases; nucleotides not matched to a gene: 4. Germline CDR1 reads KGHDR; CDR2 reads SFDVKD. The length of the CDR3 is 16 residues. CDR3 residues: CATSDLSGSLYNEQFF. CDR3 in DNA: TGTGCCACCAGTGATTTAAGCGGGAGTCTCTACAATGAGCAGTTCTTC.